The source of this TCR beta chain is a study of beta chain features in type 1 diabetes. The sequenced template was cDNA made from the entire isolated RNA. Assay: immunoSEQ multiplex PCR; the TCRdb copy retains only in-frame clones and omits some. The top ten hold around 0.45% of the sample, which has 300,000 or so clones, 7% to 9% seen once. This CDR3 spans 14 amino acids. Unmatched junction bases numbered 6, after V lost 4 bases and J lost 5 bases. Germline assignment: CDR1 SGHRS and CDR2 YFSETQ. The clonotype comes from a woman between 18 and 29 years old in good health. This sequence joins TRBV5-1 and TRBJ2-5, with 9 bases matching TRBD2. Sequencing used central memory CD4+ T cells from blood. The CDR3 region has the DNA TGCGCCAGCAGCGCCGGACTAGCGCATGAGACCCAGTACTTC. This encodes CASSAGLAHETQYF.